The sequence of this TCR beta chain was determined in a study of CD4 T cells in relation to SARS-CoV-2 and coronaviruses. The data were produced by immunoSEQ multiplex PCR, yet TCRdb's version contains in-frame clones alone and is incomplete. The table shows about 36,000 clones, with roughly 82% occurring only once. A word on this clone: Its antigen is still unknown.

The CDR3 is 15 residues long. Germline CDR1 reads MDHEN; CDR2 reads SYDVKM. V was pared by 2 bases and J by 3 bases, with 13 bases between. The chain has TRBV28 and TRBJ2-5, with D unresolved. This clonotype originated in an adult with COVID-19. What was sequenced was memory CD4+ T cells from PBMCs, cultured in vitro. This CDR3 is CASSLQVGPKETQYF. In nucleotides, the CDR3 is TGTGCCAGCAGTTTACAAGTCGGCCCCAAAGAGACCCAGTACTTC.